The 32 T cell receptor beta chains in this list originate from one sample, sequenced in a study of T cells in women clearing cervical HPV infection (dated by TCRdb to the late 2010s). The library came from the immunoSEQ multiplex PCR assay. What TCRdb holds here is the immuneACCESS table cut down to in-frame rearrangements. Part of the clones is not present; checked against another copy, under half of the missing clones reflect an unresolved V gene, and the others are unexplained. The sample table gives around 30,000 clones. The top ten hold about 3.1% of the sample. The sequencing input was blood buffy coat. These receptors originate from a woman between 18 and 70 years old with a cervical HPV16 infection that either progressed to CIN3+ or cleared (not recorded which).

The CDR3 spells CSASYGGGYNEQFF. The part of the CDR3 DNA that was read is TGCAGTGCTAGTTATGGGGGGGGATACAATGAG. This chain joins TRBV20-1 and TRBJ2-1, with 7 nucleotides matching TRBD2. The observed sequence ends 3 residues before the CDR3 terminus, with the missing tail filled in from the germline J gene. Germline V CDR1 and CDR2: DFQATT, SNEGSKA (reference sequence). V lost 3 bases and J lost 4; bases outside the gene matches: 6. The length of the CDR3 is 14 residues.

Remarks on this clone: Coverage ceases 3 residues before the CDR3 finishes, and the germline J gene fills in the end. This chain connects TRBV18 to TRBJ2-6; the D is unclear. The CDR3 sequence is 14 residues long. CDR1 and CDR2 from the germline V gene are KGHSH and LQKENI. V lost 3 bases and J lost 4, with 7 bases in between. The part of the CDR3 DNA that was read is TGTGCCAGCTCACCGACTTCCGGGGCCAACGTC. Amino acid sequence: CASSPTSGANV. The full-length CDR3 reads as CASSPTSGANVLTF.

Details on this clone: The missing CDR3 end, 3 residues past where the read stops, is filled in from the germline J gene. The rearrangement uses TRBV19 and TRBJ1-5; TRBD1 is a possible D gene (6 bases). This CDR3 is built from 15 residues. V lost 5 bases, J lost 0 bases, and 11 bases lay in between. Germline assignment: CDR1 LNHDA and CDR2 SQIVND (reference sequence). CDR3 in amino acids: CASSAQGISNQPQHF. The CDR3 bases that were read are TGTGCCAGTAGTGCCCAGGGGATTAGCAATCAGCCC.

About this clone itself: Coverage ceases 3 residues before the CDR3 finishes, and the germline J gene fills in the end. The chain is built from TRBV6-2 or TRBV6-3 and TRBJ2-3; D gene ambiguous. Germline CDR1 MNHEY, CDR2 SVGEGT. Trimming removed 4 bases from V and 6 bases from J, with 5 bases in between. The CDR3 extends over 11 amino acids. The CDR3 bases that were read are TGTGCCAGCAGTTGGGCGGATACG. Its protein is CASSWADT. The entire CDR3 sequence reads CASSWADTQYF.

The CDR3: CASSLAGGFNDYTF. Incomplete CDR3 DNA: TGTGCCAGCAGCTTAGCGGGGGGGTTCAATGAC. The V call is TRBV7-3, the J call TRBJ1-2; D is possibly TRBD1 (5 bases). The CDR3 end is not reached by the read, which stops 3 residues before it; the germline J gene fills it in. CDR3 length: 14 residues. The germline V gene encodes CDR1 SGHTA and CDR2 FQGTGA.

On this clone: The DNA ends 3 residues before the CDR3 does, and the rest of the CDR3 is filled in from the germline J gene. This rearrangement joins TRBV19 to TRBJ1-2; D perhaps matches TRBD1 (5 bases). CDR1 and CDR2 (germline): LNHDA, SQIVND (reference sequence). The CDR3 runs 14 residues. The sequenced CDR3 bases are TGTGCCAGTAGGCAGGGATCAGGCTACAATGAC. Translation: CASRQGSGYND. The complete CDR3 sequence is CASRQGSGYNDYTF. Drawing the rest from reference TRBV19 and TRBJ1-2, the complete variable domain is DGGITQSPKYLFRKEGQNVTLSCEQNLNHDAMYWYRQDPGQGLRLIYYSQIVNDFQKGDIAEGYSVSREKKESFPLTVTSAQKNPTAFYLCASRQGSGYNDYTFGSGTRLTVV.

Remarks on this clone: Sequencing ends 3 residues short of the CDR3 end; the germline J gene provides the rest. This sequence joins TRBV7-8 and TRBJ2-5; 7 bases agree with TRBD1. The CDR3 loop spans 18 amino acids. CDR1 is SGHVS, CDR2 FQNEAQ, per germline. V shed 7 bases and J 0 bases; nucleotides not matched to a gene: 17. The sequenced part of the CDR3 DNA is TGTGCCAGCACCCTACTTCGATACAGGGGCCTTAACCAAGAGACC. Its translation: CASTLLRYRGLNQET. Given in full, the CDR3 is CASTLLRYRGLNQETQYF.

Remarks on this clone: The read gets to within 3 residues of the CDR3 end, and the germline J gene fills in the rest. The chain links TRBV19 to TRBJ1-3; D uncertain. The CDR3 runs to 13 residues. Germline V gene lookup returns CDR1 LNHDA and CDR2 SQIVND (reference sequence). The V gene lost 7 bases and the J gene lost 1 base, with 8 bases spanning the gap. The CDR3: CASTSQSGNTIYF. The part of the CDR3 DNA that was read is TGTGCCAGTACCTCCCAGTCTGGAAACACC.

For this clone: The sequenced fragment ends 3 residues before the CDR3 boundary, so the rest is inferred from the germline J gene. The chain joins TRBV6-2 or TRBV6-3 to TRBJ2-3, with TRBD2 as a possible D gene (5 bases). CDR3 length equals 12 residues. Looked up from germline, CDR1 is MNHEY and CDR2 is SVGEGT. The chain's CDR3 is CAVGDSNQPQYF. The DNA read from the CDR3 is TGTGCCGTCGGGGATAGCAATCAGCCG.

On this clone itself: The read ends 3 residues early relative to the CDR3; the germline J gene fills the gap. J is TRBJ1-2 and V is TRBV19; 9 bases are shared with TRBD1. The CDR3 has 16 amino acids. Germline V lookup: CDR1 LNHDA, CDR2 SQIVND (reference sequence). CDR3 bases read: TGTGCCAGTAGTATAGGAGTTGGGACAGGGAGAAATGAC. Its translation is CASSIGVGTGRND. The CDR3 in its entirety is CASSIGVGTGRNDYTF. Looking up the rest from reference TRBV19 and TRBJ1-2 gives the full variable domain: DGGITQSPKYLFRKEGQNVTLSCEQNLNHDAMYWYRQDPGQGLRLIYYSQIVNDFQKGDIAEGYSVSREKKESFPLTVTSAQKNPTAFYLCASSIGVGTGRNDYTFGSGTRLTVV.

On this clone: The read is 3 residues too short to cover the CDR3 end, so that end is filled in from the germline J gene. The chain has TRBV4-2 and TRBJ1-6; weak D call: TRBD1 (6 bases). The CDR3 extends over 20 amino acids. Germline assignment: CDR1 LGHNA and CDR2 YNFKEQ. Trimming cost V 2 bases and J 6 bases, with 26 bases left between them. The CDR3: CASSQRRVGQGVIGNSPLHF. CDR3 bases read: TGTGCCAGCAGCCAAAGGCGGGTGGGACAAGGGGTGATAGGTAATTCACCC.

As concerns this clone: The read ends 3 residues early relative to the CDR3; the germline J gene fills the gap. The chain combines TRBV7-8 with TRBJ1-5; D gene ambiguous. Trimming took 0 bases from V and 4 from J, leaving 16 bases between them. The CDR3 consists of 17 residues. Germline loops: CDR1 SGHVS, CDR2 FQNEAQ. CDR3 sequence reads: CASSLATIEVVNQPQHF. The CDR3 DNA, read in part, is TGTGCCAGCAGCTTAGCCACAATCGAGGTTGTGAATCAGCCC.

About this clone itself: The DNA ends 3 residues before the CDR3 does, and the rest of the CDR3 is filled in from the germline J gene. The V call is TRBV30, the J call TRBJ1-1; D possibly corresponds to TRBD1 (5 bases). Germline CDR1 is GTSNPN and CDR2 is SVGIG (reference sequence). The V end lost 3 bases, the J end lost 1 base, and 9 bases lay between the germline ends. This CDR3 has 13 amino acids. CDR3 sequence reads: CAWRGGWNTEAFF. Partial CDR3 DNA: TGTGCCTGGAGGGGGGGATGGAACACTGAA.

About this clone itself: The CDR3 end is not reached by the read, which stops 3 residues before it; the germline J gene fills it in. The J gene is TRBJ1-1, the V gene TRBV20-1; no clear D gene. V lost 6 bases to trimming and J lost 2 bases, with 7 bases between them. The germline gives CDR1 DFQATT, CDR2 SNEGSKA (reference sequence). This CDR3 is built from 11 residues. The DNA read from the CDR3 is TGCAGTGCCTATAAAAACACTGAA. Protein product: CSAYKNTE. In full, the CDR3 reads CSAYKNTEAFF.

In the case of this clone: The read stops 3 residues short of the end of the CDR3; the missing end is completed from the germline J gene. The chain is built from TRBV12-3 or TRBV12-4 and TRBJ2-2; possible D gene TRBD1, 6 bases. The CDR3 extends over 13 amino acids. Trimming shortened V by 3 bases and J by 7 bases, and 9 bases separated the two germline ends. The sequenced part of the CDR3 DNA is TGTGCCAGCAGTTTTACAGGGCGCGGGGAG. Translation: CASSFTGRGE. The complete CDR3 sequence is CASSFTGRGELFF.

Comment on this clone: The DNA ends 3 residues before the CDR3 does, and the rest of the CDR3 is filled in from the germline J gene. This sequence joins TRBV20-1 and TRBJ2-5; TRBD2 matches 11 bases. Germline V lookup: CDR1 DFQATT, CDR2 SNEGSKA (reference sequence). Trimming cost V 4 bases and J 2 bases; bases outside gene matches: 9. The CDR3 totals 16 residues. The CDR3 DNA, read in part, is TGCAGTGCTACCCCCAGACTAGCGGGGCGGCAAGAGACC. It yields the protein CSATPRLAGRQET. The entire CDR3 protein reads CSATPRLAGRQETQYF.

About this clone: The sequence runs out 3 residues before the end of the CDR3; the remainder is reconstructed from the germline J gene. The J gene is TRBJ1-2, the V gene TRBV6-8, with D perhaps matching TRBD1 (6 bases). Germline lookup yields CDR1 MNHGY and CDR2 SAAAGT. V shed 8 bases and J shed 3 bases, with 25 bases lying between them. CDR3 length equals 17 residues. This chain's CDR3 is CASGTSRSGRQDYGYTF. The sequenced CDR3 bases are TGTGCCAGCGGAACCAGCCGGTCAGGGAGACAGGACTATGGC.

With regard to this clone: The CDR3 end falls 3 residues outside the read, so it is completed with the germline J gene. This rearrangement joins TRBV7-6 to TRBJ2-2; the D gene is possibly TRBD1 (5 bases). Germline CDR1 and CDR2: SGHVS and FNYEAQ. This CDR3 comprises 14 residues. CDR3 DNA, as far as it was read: TGTGCCAGCAGCTTATCTCAGGGTACCGAAAAG. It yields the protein CASSLSQGTEK. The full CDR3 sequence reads CASSLSQGTEKLFF.

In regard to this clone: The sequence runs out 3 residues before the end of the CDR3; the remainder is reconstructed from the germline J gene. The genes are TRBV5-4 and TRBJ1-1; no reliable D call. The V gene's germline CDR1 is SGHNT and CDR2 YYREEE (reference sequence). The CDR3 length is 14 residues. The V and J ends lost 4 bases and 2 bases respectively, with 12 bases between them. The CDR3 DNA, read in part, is TGTGCCAGCAGCAAGGGCGGGGTAAACACTGAA. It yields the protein CASSKGGVNTE. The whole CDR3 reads CASSKGGVNTEAFF. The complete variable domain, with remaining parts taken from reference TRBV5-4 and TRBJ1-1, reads ETGVTQSPTHLIKTRGQQVTLRCSSQSGHNTVSWYQQALGQGPQFIFQYYREEENGRGNFPPRFSGLQFPNYSSELNVNALELDDSALYLCASSKGGVNTEAFFGQGTRLTVV.

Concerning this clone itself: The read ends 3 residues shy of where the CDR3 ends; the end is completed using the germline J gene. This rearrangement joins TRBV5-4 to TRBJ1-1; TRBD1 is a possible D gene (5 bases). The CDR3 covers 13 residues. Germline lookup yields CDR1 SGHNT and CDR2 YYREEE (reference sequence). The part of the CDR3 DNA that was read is TGTGCCAGCAGCTTGGAAGGGGTTTCGGAA. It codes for CASSLEGVSE. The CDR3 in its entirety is CASSLEGVSEAFF.

The CDR3 DNA, read in part, is TGCGCCAGCAGTGATCCAGGGTCGACAGATACG. It specifies CASSDPGSTDT. In full, the CDR3 is CASSDPGSTDTQYF. The rearrangement joins TRBV10-1 to TRBJ2-3, with D possibly TRBD1 on 5 matching bases. Coverage ceases 3 residues before the CDR3 finishes, and the germline J gene fills in the end. The V gene lost 3 bases and the J gene lost 3 bases, with 10 bases spanning the gap. In germline, CDR1 is WNHNN, CDR2 SYGVQD (reference sequence). The CDR3 is 14 amino acids.

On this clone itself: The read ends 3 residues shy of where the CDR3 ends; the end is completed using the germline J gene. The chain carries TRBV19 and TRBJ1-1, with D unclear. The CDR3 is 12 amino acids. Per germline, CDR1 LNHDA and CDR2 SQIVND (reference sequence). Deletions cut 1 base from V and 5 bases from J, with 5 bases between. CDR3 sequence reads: CASSIGATEAFF. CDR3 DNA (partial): TGTGCCAGTAGTATAGGGGCTACTGAA. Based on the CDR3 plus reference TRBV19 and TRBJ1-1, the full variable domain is DGGITQSPKYLFRKEGQNVTLSCEQNLNHDAMYWYRQDPGQGLRLIYYSQIVNDFQKGDIAEGYSVSREKKESFPLTVTSAQKNPTAFYLCASSIGATEAFFGQGTRLTVV.

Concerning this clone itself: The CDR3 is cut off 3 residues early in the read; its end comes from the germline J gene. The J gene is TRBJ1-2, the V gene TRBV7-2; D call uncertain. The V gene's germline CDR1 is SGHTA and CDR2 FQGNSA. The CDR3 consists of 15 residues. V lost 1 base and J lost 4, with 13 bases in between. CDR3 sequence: CASSLGPASSYGYTF. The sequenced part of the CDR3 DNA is TGTGCCAGCAGCTTAGGCCCGGCATCTAGCTATGGC. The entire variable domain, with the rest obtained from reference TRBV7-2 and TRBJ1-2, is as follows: GAGVSQSPSNKVTEKGKDVELRCDPISGHTALYWYRQSLGQGLEFLIYFQGNSAPDKSGLPSDRFSAERTGGSVSTLTIQRTQQEDSAVYLCASSLGPASSYGYTFGSGTRLTVV.

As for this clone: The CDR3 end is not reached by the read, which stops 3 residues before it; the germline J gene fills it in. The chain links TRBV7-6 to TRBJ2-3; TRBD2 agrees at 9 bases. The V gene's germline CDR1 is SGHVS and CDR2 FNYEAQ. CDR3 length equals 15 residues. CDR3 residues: CASSSSGGTGETQYF. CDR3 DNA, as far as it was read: TGTGCCAGCAGCAGCAGCGGGGGGACCGGTGAGACG.

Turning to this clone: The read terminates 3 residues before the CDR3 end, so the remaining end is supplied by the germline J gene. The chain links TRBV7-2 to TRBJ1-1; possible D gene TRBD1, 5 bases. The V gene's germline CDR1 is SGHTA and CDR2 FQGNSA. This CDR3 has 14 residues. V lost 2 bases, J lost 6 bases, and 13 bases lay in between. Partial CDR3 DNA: TGTGCCAGCAGCTTATTCGGGACTTCTGCTGAA. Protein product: CASSLFGTSAE. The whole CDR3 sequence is CASSLFGTSAEAFF.

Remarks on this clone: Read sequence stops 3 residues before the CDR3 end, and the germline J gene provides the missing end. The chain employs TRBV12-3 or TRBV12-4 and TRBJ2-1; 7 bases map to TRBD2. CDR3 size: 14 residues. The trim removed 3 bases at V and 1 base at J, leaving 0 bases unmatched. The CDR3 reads CASSLGGSYNEQFF. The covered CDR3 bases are TGTGCCAGCAGTTTGGGGGGGTCCTACAATGAG.

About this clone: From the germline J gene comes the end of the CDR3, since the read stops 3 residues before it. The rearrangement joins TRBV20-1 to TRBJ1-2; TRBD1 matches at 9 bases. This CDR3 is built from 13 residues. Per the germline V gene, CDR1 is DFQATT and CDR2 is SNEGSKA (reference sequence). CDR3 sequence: CSALSDRGDGYTF. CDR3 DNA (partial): TGCAGTGCTCTATCAGACAGGGGGGACGGC.

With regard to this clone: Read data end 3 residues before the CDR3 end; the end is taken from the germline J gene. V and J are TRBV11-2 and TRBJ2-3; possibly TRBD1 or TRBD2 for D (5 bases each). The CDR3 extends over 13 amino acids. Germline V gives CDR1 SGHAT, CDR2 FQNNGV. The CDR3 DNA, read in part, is TGTGCCAGCAGCGCAGGGTTGGGAGAGACG. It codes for CASSAGLGET. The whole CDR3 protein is CASSAGLGETQYF. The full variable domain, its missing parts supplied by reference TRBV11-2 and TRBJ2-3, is EAGVAQSPRYKIIEKRQSVAFWCNPISGHATLYWYQQILGQGPKLLIQFQNNGVVDDSQLPKDRFSAERLKGVDSTLKIQPAKLEDSAVYLCASSAGLGETQYFGPGTRLTVL.

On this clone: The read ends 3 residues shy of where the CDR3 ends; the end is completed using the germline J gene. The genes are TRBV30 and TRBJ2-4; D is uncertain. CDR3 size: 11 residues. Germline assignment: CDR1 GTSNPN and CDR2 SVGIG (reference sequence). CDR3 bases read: TGTGCCTGGAGTGAATTCTATGGT. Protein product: CAWSEFYG. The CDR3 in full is CAWSEFYGQYF.

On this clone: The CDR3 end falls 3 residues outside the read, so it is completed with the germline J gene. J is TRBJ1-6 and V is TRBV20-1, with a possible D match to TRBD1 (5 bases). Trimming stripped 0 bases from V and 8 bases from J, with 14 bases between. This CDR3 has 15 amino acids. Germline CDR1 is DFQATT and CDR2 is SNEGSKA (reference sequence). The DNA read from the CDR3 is TGCAGTGCTAGAGAAGTCCAGGGTTCGGATTCACCC. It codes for CSAREVQGSDSP. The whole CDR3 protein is CSAREVQGSDSPLHF.

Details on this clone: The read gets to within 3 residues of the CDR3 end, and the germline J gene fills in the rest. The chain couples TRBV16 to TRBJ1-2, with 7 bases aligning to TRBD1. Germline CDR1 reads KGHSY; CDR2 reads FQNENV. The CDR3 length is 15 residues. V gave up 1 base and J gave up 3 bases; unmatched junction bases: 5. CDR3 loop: CASSQFPGTDYGYTF. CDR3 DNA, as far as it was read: TGTGCCAGCAGCCAATTTCCCGGGACAGACTATGGC.

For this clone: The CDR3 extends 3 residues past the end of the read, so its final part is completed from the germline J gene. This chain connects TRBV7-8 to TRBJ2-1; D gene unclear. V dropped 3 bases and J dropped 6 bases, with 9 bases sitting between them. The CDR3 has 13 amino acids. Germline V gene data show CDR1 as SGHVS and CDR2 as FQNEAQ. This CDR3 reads CASSLRQINEQFF. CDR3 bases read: TGTGCCAGCAGCTTGAGGCAGATCAATGAG.